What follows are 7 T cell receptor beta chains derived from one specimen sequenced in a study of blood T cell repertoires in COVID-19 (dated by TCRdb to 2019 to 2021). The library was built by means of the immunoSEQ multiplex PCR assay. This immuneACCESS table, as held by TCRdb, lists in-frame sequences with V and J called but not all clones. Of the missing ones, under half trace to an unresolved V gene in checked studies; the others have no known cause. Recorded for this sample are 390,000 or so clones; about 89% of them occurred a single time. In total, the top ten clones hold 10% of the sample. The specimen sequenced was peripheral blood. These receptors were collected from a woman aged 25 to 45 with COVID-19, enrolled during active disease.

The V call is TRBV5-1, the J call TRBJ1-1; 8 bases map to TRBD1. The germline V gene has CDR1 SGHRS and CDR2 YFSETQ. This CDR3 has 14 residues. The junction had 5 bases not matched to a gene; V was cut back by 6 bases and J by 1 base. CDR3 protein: CASTDRGGNTEAFF. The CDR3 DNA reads TGCGCCAGCACCGACAGGGGTGGGAACACTGAAGCTTTCTTT.

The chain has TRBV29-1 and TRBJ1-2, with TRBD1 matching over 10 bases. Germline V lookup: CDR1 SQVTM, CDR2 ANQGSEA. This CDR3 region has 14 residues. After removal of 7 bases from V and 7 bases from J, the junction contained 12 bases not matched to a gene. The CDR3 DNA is TGCAGCGCCGGGGACAGGGGAATCGAGGGTGGCTACACCTTC. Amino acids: CSAGDRGIEGGYTF. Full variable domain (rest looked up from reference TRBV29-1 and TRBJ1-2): SAVISQKPSRDICQRGTSLTIQCQVDSQVTMMFWYRQQPGQSLTLIATANQGSEATYESGFVIDKFPISRPNLTFSTLTVSNMSPEDSSIYLCSAGDRGIEGGYTFGSGTRLTVV.

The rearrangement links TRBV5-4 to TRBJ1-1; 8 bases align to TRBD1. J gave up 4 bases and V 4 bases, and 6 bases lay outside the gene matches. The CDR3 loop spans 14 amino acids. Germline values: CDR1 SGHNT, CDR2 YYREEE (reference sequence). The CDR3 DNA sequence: TGTGCCAGCAGCCCGGGACAGGTGAGCACTGAAGCTTTCTTT. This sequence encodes CASSPGQVSTEAFF.

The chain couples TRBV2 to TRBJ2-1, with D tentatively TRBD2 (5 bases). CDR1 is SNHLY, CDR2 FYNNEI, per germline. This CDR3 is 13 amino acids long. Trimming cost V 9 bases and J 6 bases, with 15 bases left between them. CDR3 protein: CASGAEGANEQFF. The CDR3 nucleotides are TGTGCCAGTGGCGCCGAGGGAGCCAATGAGCAGTTCTTC.

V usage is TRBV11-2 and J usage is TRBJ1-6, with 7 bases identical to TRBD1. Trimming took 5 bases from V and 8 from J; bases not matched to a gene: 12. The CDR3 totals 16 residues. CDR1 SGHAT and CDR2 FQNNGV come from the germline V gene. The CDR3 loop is CASSPNGAGTDSPLHF. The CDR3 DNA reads TGTGCCAGCAGCCCGAACGGTGCAGGGACAGATTCACCCCTCCACTTT.

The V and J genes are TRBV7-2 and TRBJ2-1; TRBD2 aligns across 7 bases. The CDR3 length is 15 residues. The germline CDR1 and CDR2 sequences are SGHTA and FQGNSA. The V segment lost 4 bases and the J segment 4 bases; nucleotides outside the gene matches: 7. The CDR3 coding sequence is TGTGCCAGCAGCTCTCAAGCGGGGAGGTACAATGAGCAGTTCTTC. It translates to CASSSQAGRYNEQFF.

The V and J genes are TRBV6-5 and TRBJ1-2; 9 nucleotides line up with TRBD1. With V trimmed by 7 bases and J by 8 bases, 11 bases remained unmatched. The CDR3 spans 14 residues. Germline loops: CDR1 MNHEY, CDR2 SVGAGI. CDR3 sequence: CASTPDRGLWGYTF. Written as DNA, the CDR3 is TGTGCCAGCACTCCTGACAGGGGGTTGTGGGGCTACACCTTC.